The TCR beta chain described here comes from a study of Graves' ophthalmopathy and Graves' hyperthyroidism. Enrollment excluded any patients with other autoimmune diseases, uncontrolled infections, pregnancy or lactation. Germline loops: CDR1 SQVTM, CDR2 ANQGSEA. This CDR3 contains 13 residues. Between the trimmed V and J ends, which lost 6 bases and 2 bases, there was a span of 13 bases. As the template, RNA transcripts were used to amplify TCR beta CDR3 regions. In the first round, RT-PCR was carried out with HTBI primers, and a multiplex PCR formed the second round. MiXCR, run by TCRdb on the multiplex PCR reads, gives a single entry per CDR3 protein. The data hold about 600,000 distinct CDR3 sequences, with about 35% observed a single time.

V and J are TRBV29-1 and TRBJ2-5; possible D gene TRBD1, 5 bases. This clonotype was sampled from an adult man with Graves' hyperthyroidism. The sample consisted of peripheral blood or thyroid tissue (not recorded which). The CDR3 nucleotides are TGCAGCGTCGCGAGACAGCCACAAGAGACCCAGTACTTC. Amino acids: CSVARQPQETQYF.